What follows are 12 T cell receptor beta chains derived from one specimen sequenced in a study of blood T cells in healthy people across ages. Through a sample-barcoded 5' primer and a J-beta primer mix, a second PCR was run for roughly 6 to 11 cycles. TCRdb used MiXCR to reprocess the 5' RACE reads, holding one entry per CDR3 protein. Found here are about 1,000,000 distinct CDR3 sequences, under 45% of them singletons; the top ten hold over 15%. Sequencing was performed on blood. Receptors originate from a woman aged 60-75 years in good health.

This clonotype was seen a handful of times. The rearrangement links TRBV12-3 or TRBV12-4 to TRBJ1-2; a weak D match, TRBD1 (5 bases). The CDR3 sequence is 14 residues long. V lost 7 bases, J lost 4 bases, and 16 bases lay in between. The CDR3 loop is CASTYDRAGYGYTF. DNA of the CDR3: TGTGCCAGCACCTATGACAGAGCGGGCTATGGCTACACCTTC.

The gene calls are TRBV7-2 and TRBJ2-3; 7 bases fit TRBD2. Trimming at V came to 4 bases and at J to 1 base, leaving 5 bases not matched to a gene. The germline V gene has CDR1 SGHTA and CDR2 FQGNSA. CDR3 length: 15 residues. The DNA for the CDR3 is TGTGCCAGCAGCTCCCCTAGCGGAGGCACAGATACGCAGTATTTT. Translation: CASSSPSGGTDTQYF.

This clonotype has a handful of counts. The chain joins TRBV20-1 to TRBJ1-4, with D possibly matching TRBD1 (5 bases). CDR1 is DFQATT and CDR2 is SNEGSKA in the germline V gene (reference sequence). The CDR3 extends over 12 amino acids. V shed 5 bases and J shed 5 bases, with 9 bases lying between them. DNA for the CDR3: TGCAGTGCTCCCCGACAGAATGAAAAACTGTTTTTT. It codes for CSAPRQNEKLFF.

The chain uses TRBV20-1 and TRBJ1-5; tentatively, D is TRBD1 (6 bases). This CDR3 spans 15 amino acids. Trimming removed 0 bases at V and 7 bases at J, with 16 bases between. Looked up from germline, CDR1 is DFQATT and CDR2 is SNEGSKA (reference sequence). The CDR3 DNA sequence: TGCAGTGCTAGAGAAGCCGGGGGGCCGGTACAGCCCCAGCATTTT. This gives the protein CSAREAGGPVQPQHF.

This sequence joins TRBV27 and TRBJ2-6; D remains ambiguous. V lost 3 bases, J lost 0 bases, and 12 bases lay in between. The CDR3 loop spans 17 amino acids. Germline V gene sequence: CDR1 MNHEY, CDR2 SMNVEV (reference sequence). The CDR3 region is CASSFAGASSGANVLTF. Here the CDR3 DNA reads TGTGCCAGCAGTTTTGCAGGAGCATCCTCTGGGGCCAACGTCCTGACTTTC.

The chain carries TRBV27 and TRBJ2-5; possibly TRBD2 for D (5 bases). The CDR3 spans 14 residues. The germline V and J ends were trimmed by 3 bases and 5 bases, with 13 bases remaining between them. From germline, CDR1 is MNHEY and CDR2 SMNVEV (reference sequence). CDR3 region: CASSFTGYEETQYF. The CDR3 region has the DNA TGTGCCAGCAGTTTCACGGGGTACGAGGAGACCCAGTACTTC.

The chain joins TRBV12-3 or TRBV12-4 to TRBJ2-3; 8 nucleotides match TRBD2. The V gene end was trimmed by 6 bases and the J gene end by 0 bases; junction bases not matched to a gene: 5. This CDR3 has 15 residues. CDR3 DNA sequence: TGTGCCAGCAGCACTAGCGGTTTTAGCACAGATACGCAGTATTTT. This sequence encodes CASSTSGFSTDTQYF.

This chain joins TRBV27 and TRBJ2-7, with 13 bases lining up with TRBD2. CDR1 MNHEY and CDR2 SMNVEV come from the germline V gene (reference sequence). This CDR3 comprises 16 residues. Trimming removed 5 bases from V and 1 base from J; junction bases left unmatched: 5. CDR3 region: CASSPPGLAGSYEQYF. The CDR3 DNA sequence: TGTGCCAGCAGTCCCCCGGGACTAGCGGGATCCTACGAGCAGTACTTC.

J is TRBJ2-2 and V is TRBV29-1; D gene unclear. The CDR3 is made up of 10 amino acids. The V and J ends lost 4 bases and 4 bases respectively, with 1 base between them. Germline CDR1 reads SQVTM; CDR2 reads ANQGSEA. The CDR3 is CSVGTGELFF. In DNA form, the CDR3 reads TGCAGCGTTGGCACCGGGGAGCTGTTTTTT.

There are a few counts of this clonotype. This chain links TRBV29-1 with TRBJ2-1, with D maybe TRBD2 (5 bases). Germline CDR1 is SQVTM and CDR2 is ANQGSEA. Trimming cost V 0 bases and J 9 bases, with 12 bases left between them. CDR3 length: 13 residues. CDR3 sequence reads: CSVEDVLVGEQFF. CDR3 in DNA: TGCAGCGTTGAAGATGTACTAGTTGGTGAGCAGTTCTTC.

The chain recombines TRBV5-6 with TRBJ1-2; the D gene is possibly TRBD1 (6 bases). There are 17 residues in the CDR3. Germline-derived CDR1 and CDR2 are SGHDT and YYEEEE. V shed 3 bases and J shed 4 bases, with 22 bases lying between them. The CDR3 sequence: CASSWGNPSGTIYGYTF. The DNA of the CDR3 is TGTGCCAGCAGCTGGGGCAATCCCTCCGGGACAATCTATGGCTACACCTTC. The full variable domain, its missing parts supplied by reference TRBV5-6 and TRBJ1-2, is DAGVTQSPTHLIKTRGQQVTLRCSPKSGHDTVSWYQQALGQGPQFIFQYYEEEERQRGNFPDRFSGHQFPNYSSELNVNALLLGDSALYLCASSWGNPSGTIYGYTFGSGTRLTVV.

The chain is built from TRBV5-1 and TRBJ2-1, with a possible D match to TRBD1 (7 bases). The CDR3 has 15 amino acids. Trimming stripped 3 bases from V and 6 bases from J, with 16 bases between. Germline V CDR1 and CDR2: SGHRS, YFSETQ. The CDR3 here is CASSSGGTVFNEQFF. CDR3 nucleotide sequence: TGCGCCAGCAGCTCAGGGGGGACAGTGTTCAATGAGCAGTTCTTC.